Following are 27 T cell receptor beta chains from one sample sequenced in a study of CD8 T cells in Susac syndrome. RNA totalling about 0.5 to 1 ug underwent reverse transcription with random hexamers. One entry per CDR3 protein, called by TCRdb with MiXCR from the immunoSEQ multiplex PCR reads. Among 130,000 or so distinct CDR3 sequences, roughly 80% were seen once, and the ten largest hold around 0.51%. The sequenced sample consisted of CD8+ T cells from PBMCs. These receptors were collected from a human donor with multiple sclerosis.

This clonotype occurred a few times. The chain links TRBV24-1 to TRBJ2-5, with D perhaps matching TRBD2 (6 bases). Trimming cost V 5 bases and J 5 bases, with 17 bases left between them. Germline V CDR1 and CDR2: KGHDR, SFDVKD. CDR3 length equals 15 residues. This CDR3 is CATSARGGAGETQYF. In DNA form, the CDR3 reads TGTGCCACCAGTGCCCGGGGCGGGGCCGGGGAGACCCAGTACTTC.

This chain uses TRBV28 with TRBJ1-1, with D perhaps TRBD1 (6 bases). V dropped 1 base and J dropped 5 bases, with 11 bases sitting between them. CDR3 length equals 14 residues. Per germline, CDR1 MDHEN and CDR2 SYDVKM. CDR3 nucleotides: TGTGCCAGCAGTTTATCGGGCAGGGGAACTGAAGCTTTCTTT. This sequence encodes CASSLSGRGTEAFF. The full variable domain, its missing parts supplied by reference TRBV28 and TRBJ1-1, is DVKVTQSSRYLVKRTGEKVFLECVQDMDHENMFWYRQDPGLGLRLIYFSYDVKMKEKGDIPEGYSVSREKKERFSLILESASTNQTSMYLCASSLSGRGTEAFFGQGTRLTVV.

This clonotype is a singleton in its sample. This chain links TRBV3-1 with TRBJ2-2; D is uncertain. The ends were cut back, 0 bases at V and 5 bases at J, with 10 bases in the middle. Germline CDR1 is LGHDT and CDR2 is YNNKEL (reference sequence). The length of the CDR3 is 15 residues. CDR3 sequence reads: CASSQDLTTTGELFF. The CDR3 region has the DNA TGTGCCAGCAGCCAAGATTTAACAACGACCGGGGAGCTGTTTTTT.

DNA for the CDR3: TGTGCCATCAGTGACCGGACTAGCGGCACTAGTGAGCAGTTCTTC. This gives the protein CAISDRTSGTSEQFF. This sequence joins TRBV10-3 and TRBJ2-1; 10 bases map to TRBD2. The CDR3 loop spans 15 amino acids. The V gene's germline CDR1 is ENHRY and CDR2 SYGVKD. J was trimmed by 9 bases and V by 3 bases; bases with no gene match: 8.

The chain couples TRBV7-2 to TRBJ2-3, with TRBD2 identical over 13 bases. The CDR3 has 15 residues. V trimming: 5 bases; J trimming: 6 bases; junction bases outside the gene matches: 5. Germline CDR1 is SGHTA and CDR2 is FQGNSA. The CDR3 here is CASSQLAGGLDTQYF. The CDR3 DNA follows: TGTGCCAGCAGCCAACTAGCGGGGGGGCTGGATACGCAGTATTTT.

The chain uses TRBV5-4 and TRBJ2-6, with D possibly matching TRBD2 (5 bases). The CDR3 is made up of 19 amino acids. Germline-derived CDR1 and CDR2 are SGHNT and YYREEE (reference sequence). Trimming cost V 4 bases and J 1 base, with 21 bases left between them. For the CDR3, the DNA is TGTGCCAGCAGCGCCCTGTCGGGGTCTGGGATTTCTGGGGCCAACGTCCTGACTTTC. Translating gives CASSALSGSGISGANVLTF.

The CDR3 DNA is TGCAGCGTTCAGCCCCGGGACAGGGCGAGGAACACTGAAGCTTTCTTT. It translates to CSVQPRDRARNTEAFF. The chain employs TRBV29-1 and TRBJ1-1; 9 bases agree with TRBD1. The V segment lost 5 bases and the J segment 1 base; nucleotides outside the gene matches: 11. The CDR3 loop spans 16 amino acids. The germline V gene has CDR1 SQVTM and CDR2 ANQGSEA.

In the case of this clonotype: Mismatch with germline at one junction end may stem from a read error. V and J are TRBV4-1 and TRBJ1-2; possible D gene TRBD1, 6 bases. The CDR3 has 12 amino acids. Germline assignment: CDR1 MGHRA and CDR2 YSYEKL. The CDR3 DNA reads TGCGCCAGCAGCCCGGATGACAGGTTTGCTGCCTTC. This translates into CASSPDDRFAAF.

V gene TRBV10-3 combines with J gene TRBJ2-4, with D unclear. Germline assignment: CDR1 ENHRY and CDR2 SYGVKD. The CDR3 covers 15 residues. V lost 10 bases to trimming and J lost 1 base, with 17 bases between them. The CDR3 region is CATPERIGAKNIQYF. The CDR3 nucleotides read TGTGCCACCCCCGAGAGGATTGGGGCCAAAAACATTCAGTACTTC.

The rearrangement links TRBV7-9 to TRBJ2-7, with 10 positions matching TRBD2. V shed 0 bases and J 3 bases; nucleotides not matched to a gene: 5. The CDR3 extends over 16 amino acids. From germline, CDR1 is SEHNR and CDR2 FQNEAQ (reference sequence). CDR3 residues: CASSLAPAGGHYEQYF. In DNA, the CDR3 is TGTGCCAGCAGCTTAGCCCCAGCGGGGGGGCACTACGAGCAGTACTTC.

The CDR3 loop is CASSLHRSINTEAFF. The CDR3 bases are TGTGCCAGCAGCTTACACAGGTCAATTAACACTGAAGCTTTCTTT. V and J are TRBV7-2 and TRBJ1-1; tentative D call: TRBD1 (5 bases). The germline gives CDR1 SGHTA, CDR2 FQGNSA. V lost 2 bases and J 2 bases, leaving 12 bases between the germline ends. This CDR3 contains 15 residues.

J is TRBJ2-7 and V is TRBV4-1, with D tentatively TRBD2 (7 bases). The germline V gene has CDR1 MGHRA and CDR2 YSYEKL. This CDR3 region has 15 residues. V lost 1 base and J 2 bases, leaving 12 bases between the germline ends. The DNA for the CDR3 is TGCGCCAGCAGCCAAGTATCGGGGGGCACCTACGAGCAGTACTTC. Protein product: CASSQVSGGTYEQYF.

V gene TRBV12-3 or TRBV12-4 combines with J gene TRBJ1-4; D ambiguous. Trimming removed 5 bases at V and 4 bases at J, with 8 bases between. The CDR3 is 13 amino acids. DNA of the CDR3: TGTGCCAGCAGTGAGGCCGTTAATGAAAAACTGTTTTTT. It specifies CASSEAVNEKLFF.

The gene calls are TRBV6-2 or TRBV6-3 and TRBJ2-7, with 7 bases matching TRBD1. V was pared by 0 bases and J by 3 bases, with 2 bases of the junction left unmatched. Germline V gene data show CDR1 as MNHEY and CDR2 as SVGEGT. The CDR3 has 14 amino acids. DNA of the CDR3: TGTGCCAGCAGTTACTCGAACAGGGGCTACGAGCAGTACGTC. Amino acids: CASSYSNRGYEQYV.

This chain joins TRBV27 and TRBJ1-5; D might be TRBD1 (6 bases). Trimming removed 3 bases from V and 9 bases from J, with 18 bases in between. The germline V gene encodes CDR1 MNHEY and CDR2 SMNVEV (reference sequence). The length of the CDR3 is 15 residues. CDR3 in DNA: TGTGCCAGCAGTTTTAGGGGGGGTGTTGGCAGGCCCCAGCATTTT. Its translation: CASSFRGGVGRPQHF.

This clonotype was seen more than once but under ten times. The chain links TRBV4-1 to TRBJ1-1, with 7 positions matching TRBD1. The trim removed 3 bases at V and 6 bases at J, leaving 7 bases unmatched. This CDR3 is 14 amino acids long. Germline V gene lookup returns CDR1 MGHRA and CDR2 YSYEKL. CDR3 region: CASSHSTGVSEAFF. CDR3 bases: TGCGCCAGCAGCCATTCCACAGGGGTTTCTGAAGCTTTCTTT.

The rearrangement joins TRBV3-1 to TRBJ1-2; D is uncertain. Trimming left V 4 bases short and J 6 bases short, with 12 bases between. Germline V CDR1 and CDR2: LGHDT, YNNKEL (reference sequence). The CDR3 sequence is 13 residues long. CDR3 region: CASSPSLGHGYTF. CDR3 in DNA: TGTGCCAGCAGCCCCTCCCTTGGACATGGCTACACCTTC.

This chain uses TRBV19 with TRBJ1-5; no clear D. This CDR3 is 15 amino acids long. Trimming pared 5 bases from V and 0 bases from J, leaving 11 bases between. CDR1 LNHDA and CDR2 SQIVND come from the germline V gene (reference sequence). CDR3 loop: CASSDGPVSNQPQHF. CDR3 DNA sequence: TGTGCCAGTAGTGATGGACCGGTTAGCAATCAGCCCCAGCATTTT.

The CDR3 nucleotides read TGTGCCAGCAGCCCCTTGACTAGCGGATATTACGAGCAGTACGTC. Translating it yields CASSPLTSGYYEQYV. V is TRBV6-1 and J is TRBJ2-7; 9 nucleotides match TRBD2. V lost 6 bases, J lost 4 bases, and 10 bases stayed unmatched. Germline V gene data show CDR1 as MNHNS and CDR2 as SASEGT. This CDR3 has 15 residues.

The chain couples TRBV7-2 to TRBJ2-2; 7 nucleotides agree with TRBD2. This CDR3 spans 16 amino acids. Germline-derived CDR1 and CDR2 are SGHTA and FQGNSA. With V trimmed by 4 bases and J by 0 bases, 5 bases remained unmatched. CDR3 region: CASSSRLAPNTGELFF. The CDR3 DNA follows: TGTGCCAGCAGCTCCAGACTAGCTCCGAACACCGGGGAGCTGTTTTTT.

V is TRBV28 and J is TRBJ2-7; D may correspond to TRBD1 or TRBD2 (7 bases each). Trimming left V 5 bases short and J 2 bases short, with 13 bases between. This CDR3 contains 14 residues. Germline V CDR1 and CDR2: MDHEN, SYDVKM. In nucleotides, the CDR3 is TGTGCCAGCAGTGATCAGGGGGGGACCTACGAGCAGTACTTC. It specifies CASSDQGGTYEQYF.

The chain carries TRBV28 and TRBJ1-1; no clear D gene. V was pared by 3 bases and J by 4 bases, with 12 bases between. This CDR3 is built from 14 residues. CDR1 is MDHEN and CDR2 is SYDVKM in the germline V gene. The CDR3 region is CASSFETLLTEAFF. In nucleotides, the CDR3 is TGTGCCAGCAGTTTTGAGACACTACTCACTGAAGCTTTCTTT.

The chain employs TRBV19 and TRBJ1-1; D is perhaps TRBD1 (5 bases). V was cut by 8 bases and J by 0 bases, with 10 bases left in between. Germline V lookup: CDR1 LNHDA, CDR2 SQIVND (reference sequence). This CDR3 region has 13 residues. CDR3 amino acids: CASDGHVNTEAFF. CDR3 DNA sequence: TGTGCCAGTGACGGACACGTGAACACTGAAGCTTTCTTT.

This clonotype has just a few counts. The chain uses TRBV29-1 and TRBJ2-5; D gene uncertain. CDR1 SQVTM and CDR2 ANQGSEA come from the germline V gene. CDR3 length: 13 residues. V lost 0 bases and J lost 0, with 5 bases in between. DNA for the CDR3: TGCAGCGTTGAAGACACGGACCAAGAGACCCAGTACTTC. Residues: CSVEDTDQETQYF.

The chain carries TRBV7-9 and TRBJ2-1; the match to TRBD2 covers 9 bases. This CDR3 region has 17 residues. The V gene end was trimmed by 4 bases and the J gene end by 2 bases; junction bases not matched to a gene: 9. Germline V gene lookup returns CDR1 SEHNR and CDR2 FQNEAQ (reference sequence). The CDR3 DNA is TGTGCCAGCAGCTCGTCGTTGACTAGCGGCACCTACAATGAGCAGTTCTTC. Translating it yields CASSSSLTSGTYNEQFF.

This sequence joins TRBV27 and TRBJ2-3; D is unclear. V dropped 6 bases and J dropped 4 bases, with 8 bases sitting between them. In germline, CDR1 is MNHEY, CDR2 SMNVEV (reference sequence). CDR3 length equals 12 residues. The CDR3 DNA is TGTGCCAGCAGAGCTAGGGCAGATACGCAGTATTTT. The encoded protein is CASRARADTQYF.

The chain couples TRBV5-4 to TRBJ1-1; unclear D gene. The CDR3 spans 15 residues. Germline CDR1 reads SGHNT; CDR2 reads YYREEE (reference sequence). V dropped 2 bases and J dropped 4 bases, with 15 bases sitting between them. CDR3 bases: TGTGCCAGCAGCTTTGGTTTAGGGAAGGGCACTGAAGCTTTCTTT. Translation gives CASSFGLGKGTEAFF.